A selection of T cell receptor beta chains follows, all from one sample in a study of control samples from healthy donors and cancer patients. Clones were read by immunoSEQ multiplex PCR, and TCRdb kept only the in-frame ones, dropping some. This table has over 100,000 clones, approximately 90% appearing once. Sequencing was carried out using blood. These TCRs come from a man between 40 and 49 years old in good health. Both conserved end residues are part of each CDR3. The order of the fields is clone size, J gene, D gene, V gene, CDR3 protein, CDR3 DNA. A D gene is named only where the DNA matches it firmly. Rows give clone size only sometimes, using once, few, many, or a class for an expanded clone.

>-|TRBJ1-1|-|TRBV12-3/TRBV12-4
CASSFRRRTEAFF
TGTGCCAGCAGTTTTAGGAGGAGGACTGAAGCTTTCTTT
>-|TRBJ2-7|TRBD1|TRBV5-1
CASSSDRGYEQYF
TGCGCCAGCAGCTCGGACAGGGGATACGAGCAGTACTTC
>-|TRBJ1-1|-|TRBV12-3/TRBV12-4
CASSLGGGLWAFF
TGTGCCAGCAGTTTAGGGGGGGGCCTGTGGGCTTTCTTT
>-|TRBJ1-1|-|TRBV19
CASSIKGGRTEAFF
TGTGCCAGTAGTATAAAGGGCGGAAGGACTGAAGCTTTCTTT
>-|TRBJ2-2|-|TRBV4-1
CASSQLRQAIGTGELFF
TGCGCCAGCAGCCAGCTCCGACAGGCCATCGGCACCGGGGAGCTGTTTTTT
>-|TRBJ1-3|-|TRBV6-2/TRBV6-3
CASSYSNRLSGNTIYF
TGTGCCAGCAGTTACTCGAATAGACTCTCTGGAAACACCATATATTTT
>-|TRBJ2-3|-|TRBV18
CASSQLVAKDTQYF
TGTGCCAGCTCACAATTGGTAGCCAAAGATACGCAGTATTTT
>once|TRBJ1-5|-|TRBV21-1
CASSKVWAEVSQPQHF
TGTGCCAGCAGCAAAGTCTGGGCAGAAGTTAGCCAGCCCCAGCATTTT
>-|TRBJ1-4|TRBD1|TRBV5-5
CASSFTGGDEKLFF
TGTGCCAGCAGCTTTACAGGGGGCGATGAAAAACTGTTTTTT
>-|TRBJ1-2|-|TRBV10-2
CASSESTRHRTREGYTF
TGCGCCAGCAGTGAGTCGACTCGGCACCGGACGAGGGAAGGCTACACCTTC
>once|TRBJ1-6|-|TRBV2
CATGDGNYNSPLHF
TGTGCCACGGGGGACGGTAACTATAATTCACCCCTCCACTTT
>few|TRBJ1-2|TRBD1|TRBV6-2/TRBV6-3
CASSPLDRGTQGYTF
TGTGCCAGCAGCCCTTTGGACAGGGGGACTCAGGGCTACACCTTC
>-|TRBJ2-1|TRBD2|TRBV29-1
CRATSGGPNEQFF
TGCAGGGCAACTAGCGGGGGGCCGAATGAGCAGTTCTTC
>-|TRBJ2-1|-|TRBV24-1
CATSDILGPEQFF
TGTGCCACCAGTGATATCCTTGGGCCCGAGCAGTTCTTC
>once|TRBJ1-2|-|TRBV24-1
CATSDSGGGTFYGYTF
TGTGCCACCAGTGATTCGGGAGGCGGGACCTTCTATGGCTACACCTTC
>once|TRBJ1-2|TRBD1|TRBV6-5
CASSLTGYGYTF
TGTGCCAGCAGTTTGACAGGGTATGGCTACACCTTC
>-|TRBJ2-6|TRBD1|TRBV23-1
CASSPGQGASGANVLTF
TGCGCCAGCAGTCCGGGACAGGGGGCGTCAGGGGCCAACGTCCTGACTTTC
>-|TRBJ1-3|TRBD1|TRBV5-5
CASSLGPGQVRRNTIYF
TGTGCCAGCAGCTTGGGCCCGGGACAGGTCCGCCGAAACACCATATATTTT
>-|TRBJ1-5|TRBD1|TRBV6-2/TRBV6-3
CASSGGDRNNQPQHF
TGTGCCAGCAGTGGAGGGGACAGAAACAATCAGCCCCAGCATTTT
>-|TRBJ1-1|-|TRBV19
CASSTHPGTEAFF
TGTGCCAGTAGTACCCACCCGGGGACTGAAGCTTTCTTT
>-|TRBJ2-7|-|TRBV21-1
CASSIGTSNEQYF
TGTGCCAGCAGCATCGGGACATCCAACGAGCAGTACTTC
>once|TRBJ1-2|-|TRBV27
CASSLQGSGYGYTF
TGTGCCAGCAGTTTGCAGGGTAGTGGCTATGGCTACACCTTC
>few|TRBJ2-1|-|TRBV6-1
CASSESSGGRNEQFF
TGTGCCAGCAGTGAATCTTCCGGGGGTAGGAATGAGCAGTTCTTC
>once|TRBJ2-2|TRBD1|TRBV5-5
CASSLEGQGNTGELFF
TGTGCCAGCAGCTTGGAGGGACAGGGGAACACCGGGGAGCTGTTTTTT
>-|TRBJ2-3|TRBD1|TRBV27
CASSSLDRGDTDTQYF
TGTGCCAGCAGTTCCCTCGACAGGGGAGACACAGATACGCAGTATTTT
>-|TRBJ1-1|TRBD1|TRBV29-1
CSVDLGWAGGVLNTEAFF
TGCAGCGTCGATCTCGGGTGGGCAGGGGGCGTCTTGAACACTGAAGCTTTCTTT
>-|TRBJ1-1|-|TRBV18
CASSQITEAFF
TGTGCCAGCTCACAGATCACTGAAGCTTTCTTT
>once|TRBJ2-2|TRBD2|TRBV7-2
CASSLAGANTGELFF
TGTGCCAGCAGCTTGGCGGGGGCGAACACCGGGGAGCTGTTTTTT
>-|TRBJ2-3|-|TRBV11-2
CASSSRGSGDTQYF
TGTGCCAGCAGCTCCCGGGGTTCGGGAGATACGCAGTATTTT
>-|TRBJ1-6|-|TRBV7-9
CASSQGSGFYNSPLHF
TGTGCCAGCAGCCAAGGTTCGGGTTTTTATAATTCACCCCTCCACTTT
>-|TRBJ1-4|-|TRBV6-5
CASRRRDGNEKLFF
TGTGCCAGCAGACGCCGGGACGGTAATGAAAAACTGTTTTTT
>-|TRBJ2-1|-|TRBV7-9
CASSPEGGKSSYNEQFF
TGTGCCAGCAGCCCCGAAGGAGGGAAGAGCTCCTACAATGAGCAGTTCTTC
>-|TRBJ2-7|-|TRBV6-1
CASSEGRVSRNEQYF
TGTGCCAGCAGTGAAGGGAGGGTATCGAGAAACGAGCAGTACTTC
>-|TRBJ2-7|-|TRBV5-5
CASSLAHSIYEQYF
TGTGCCAGCAGCTTGGCACATTCAATCTACGAGCAGTACTTC
>-|TRBJ2-1|-|TRBV5-1
CASSGDVRGSSYNEQFF
TGCGCCAGCAGCGGTGACGTACGGGGGAGCTCCTACAATGAGCAGTTCTTC
>once|TRBJ1-1|-|TRBV10-1
CASSESSGEWTEAFF
TGCGCCAGCAGTGAGTCGTCGGGGGAATGGACTGAAGCTTTCTTT
>-|TRBJ2-4|-|TRBV2
CASSDSNIQYF
TGTGCCAGCAGTGATTCAAACATTCAGTACTTC
>-|TRBJ1-5|TRBD1|TRBV25-1
CASRQGSNQPQHF
TGTGCCAGCAGACAGGGGAGCAATCAGCCCCAGCATTTT
>-|TRBJ2-7|-|TRBV5-8
CASRRDDEQYF
TGTGCCAGCAGACGGGACGACGAGCAGTACTTC
>-|TRBJ2-1|-|TRBV9
CASSVLGEPYNEQFF
TGTGCCAGCAGCGTATTGGGGGAACCCTACAATGAGCAGTTCTTC
>-|TRBJ2-7|-|TRBV28
CASSPWRDYEQYF
TGTGCCAGCAGTCCATGGAGGGACTACGAGCAGTACTTC
>-|TRBJ1-1|-|TRBV4-1
CASSQGRALMNTEAFF
TGCGCCAGCAGCCAAGGTCGAGCCTTAATGAACACTGAAGCTTTCTTT